This T cell receptor beta chain was captured in a study of T cell repertoires in cytomegalovirus infection. In TCRdb, the reads were re-called with MiXCR into one record per CDR3 protein. The repertoire holds about 130,000 distinct CDR3 sequences, with roughly 32% as singletons. This clonotype was recorded only once. The antigen is not known. The V gene end was trimmed by 3 bases and the J gene end by 0 bases; junction bases not matched to a gene: 5. This CDR3 is 16 amino acids long. V and J are TRBV12-3 or TRBV12-4 and TRBJ1-5, with 7 bases aligning to TRBD1. The source was CD8+ T cells from cultured PBMCs, collected from culture after CMV antigen stimulation. The origin of this receptor is a human donor in good health (CMV status not recorded). Some clones in this sample may be carry-over from other donors' samples. CDR3 nucleotides: TGTGCCAGCAGTTTGGGGACAGTTTTTAGCAATCAGCCCCAGCATTTT. Translation: CASSLGTVFSNQPQHF.